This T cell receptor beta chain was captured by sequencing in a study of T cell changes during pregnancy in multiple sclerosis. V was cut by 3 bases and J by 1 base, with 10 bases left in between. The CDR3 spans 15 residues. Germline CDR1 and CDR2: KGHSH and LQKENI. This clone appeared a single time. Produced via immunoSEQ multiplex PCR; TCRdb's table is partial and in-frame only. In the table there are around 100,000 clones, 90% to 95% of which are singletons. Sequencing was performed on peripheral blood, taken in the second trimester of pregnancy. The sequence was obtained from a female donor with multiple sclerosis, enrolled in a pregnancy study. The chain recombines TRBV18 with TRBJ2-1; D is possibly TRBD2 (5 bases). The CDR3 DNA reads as TGTGCCAGCTCACCCAGGACTTCATCCTACAATGAGCAGTTCTTC. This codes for CASSPRTSSYNEQFF.